Reported below is one T cell receptor beta chain. With 5 bases clipped from V and 6 bases from J, the junction kept 8 bases outside the gene matches. CDR3 length equals 15 residues. The germline V gene has CDR1 SGHVS and CDR2 FNYEAQ. The data were taken from a study of blood T cell repertoires in COVID-19. Whole-study context: From the United States, Italy and Spain came samples of acute and convalescent COVID-19. Sources were T cells, B-cell-depleted T cells, or PBMCs; the material itself was cDNA or gDNA.

Assignment of participants to cohorts was predicated upon participant-reported clinical history. For recovered donors of Cohort 3, there were two negative PCRs, clearance, or symptom resolution. The method was immunoSEQ multiplex PCR; TCRdb's version includes in-frame clones alone and lacks a portion of them. The top ten clones hold about 0.57% of a sample with about 440,000 clones, 80% to 95% of them seen once. Sequences were obtained from PBMCs or T cells enriched from blood (not recorded which). This sequence originates from a man aged 18 to 35 who had recovered from COVID-19. The V call is TRBV7-6, the J call TRBJ1-5; 9 bases align to TRBD1. CDR3 sequence reads: CASSLGTGLVQPQHF. The CDR3 DNA reads as TGTGCCAGCAGCCTTGGGACAGGGTTGGTTCAGCCCCAGCATTTT. The full variable domain, its missing parts supplied by reference TRBV7-6 and TRBJ1-5, is GAGVSQSPRYKVTKRGQDVALRCDPISGHVSLYWYRQALGQGPEFLTYFNYEAQQDKSGLPNDRFSAERPEGSISTLTIQRTEQRDSAMYRCASSLGTGLVQPQHFGDGTRLSIL.